This TCR beta chain was sequenced for a study of cytomegalovirus exposure and HLA in healthy donors. The study's findings and limits: In a later analysis, a missense DCLRE1C variant was linked to TCR beta V- and J-gene trimming.

The V gene lost 0 bases and the J gene lost 8 bases, with 14 bases spanning the gap. This CDR3 comprises 15 residues. Germline CDR1 reads SGHVS; CDR2 reads FNYEAQ. This clone was detected only a few times. The antigen remains unidentified. Donors were ostensibly healthy at sampling, although undocumented immune exposures were probable. The study ran its PCR with 60 Vbeta and 13 Jbeta primers. Clones were read by immunoSEQ multiplex PCR, and TCRdb kept only the in-frame ones, dropping some. The table lists under 150,000 clones, roughly 84% of them singletons. What was sequenced was PBMCs. This receptor was obtained from a man over 45 in good health and CMV-seronegative. The V call is TRBV7-6, the J call TRBJ1-3; maybe TRBD1 (5 bases). CDR3 bases: TGTGCCAGCAGCTTAGCGCTGGGGGGGACGGACACCATATATTTT. This sequence encodes CASSLALGGTDTIYF.